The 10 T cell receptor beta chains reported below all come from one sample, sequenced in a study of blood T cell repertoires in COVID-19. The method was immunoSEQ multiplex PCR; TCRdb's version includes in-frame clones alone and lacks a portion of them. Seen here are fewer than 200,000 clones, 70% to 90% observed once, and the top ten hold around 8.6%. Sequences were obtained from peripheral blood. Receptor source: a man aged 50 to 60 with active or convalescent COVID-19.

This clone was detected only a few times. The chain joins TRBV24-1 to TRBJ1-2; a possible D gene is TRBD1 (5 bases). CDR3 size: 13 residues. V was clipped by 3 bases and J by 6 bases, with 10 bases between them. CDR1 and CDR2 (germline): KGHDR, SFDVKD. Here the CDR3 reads CATSDPGGNGYTF. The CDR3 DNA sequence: TGTGCCACCAGTGATCCCGGGGGGAATGGCTACACCTTC.

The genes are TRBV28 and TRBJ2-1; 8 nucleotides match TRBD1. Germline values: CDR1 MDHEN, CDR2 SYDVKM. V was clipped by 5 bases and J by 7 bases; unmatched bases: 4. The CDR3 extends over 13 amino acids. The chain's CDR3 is CASSDRGWNEQFF. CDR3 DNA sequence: TGTGCCAGCAGTGACAGGGGTTGGAATGAGCAGTTCTTC.

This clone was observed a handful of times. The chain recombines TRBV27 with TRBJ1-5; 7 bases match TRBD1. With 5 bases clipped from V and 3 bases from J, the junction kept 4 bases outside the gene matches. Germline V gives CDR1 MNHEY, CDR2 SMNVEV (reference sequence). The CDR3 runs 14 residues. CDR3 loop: CASSRGQVNQPQHF. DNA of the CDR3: TGTGCCAGCAGTCGCGGACAGGTCAATCAGCCCCAGCATTTT.

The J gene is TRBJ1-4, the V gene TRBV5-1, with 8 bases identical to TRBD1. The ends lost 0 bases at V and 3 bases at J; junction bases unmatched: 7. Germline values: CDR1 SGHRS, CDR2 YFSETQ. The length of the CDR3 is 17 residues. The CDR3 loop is CASSLDGQGFSNEKLFF. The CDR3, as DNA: TGCGCCAGCAGCTTGGATGGACAGGGTTTTTCTAATGAAAAACTGTTTTTT.

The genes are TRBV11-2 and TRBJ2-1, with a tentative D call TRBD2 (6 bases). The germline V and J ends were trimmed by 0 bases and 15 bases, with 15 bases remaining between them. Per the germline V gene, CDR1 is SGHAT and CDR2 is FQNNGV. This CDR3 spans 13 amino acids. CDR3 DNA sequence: TGTGCCAGCAGCTTAGATTGGGACTCGTCCGGGTTCTTC. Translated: CASSLDWDSSGFF. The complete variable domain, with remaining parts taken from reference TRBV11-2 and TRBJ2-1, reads EAGVAQSPRYKIIEKRQSVAFWCNPISGHATLYWYQQILGQGPKLLIQFQNNGVVDDSQLPKDRFSAERLKGVDSTLKIQPAKLEDSAVYLCASSLDWDSSGFFGPGTRLTVL.

The CDR3, as DNA: TGTGCCAGCACCCCACAGCAGGGGCCTAATTCACCCCTCCACTTT. Amino acid sequence: CASTPQQGPNSPLHF. The chain couples TRBV11-2 to TRBJ1-6; tentative D call: TRBD1 (6 bases). The length of the CDR3 is 15 residues. Trimming removed 7 bases from V and 6 bases from J, with 16 bases in between. CDR1 SGHAT and CDR2 FQNNGV come from the germline V gene.

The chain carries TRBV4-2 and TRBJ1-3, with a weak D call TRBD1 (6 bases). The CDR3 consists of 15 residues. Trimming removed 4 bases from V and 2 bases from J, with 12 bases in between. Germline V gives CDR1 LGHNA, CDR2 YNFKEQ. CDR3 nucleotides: TGTGCCAGCAGCCTCTCCCGGGACACTGGAAACACCATATATTTT. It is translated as CASSLSRDTGNTIYF.

The CDR3 is CASSDTRLAGVDEQYF. Written as DNA, the CDR3 is TGCGCCAGCAGTGACACCCGACTAGCGGGAGTGGACGAGCAGTACTTC. The chain employs TRBV10-1 and TRBJ2-7; 12 bases agree with TRBD2. The germline V gene encodes CDR1 WNHNN and CDR2 SYGVQD (reference sequence). V dropped 3 bases and J dropped 5; count of bases not matched to a gene: 8. CDR3 length: 16 residues.

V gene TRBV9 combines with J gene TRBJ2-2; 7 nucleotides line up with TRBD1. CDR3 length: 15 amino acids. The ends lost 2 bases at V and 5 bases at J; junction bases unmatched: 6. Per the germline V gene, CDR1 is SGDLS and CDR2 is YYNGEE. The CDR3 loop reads CASSVAYRGTGELFF. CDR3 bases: TGTGCCAGCAGCGTCGCCTACAGGGGTACCGGGGAGCTGTTTTTT. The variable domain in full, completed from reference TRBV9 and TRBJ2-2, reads DSGVTQTPKHLITATGQRVTLRCSPRSGDLSVYWYQQSLDQGLQFLIQYYNGEERAKGNILERFSAQQFPDLHSELNLSSLELGDSALYFCASSVAYRGTGELFFGEGSRLTVL.

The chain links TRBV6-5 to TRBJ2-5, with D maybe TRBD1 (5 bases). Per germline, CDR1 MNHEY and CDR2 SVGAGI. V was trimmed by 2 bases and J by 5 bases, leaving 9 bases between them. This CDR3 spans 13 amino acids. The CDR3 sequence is CASSYAWGETQYF. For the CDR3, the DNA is TGTGCCAGCAGTTACGCCTGGGGCGAGACCCAGTACTTC.